Listed below are T cell receptor beta chains from one sample, sequenced in a study of T cell repertoires in cytomegalovirus infection. TCRdb fed the reads into MiXCR, producing one record per CDR3 protein. The repertoire consists of 150,000 to 200,000 distinct CDR3 sequences, with roughly 27% occurring once and the leading ten covering 30% to 35%. Material: PBMCs. The origin of the receptors is a human donor in good health (CMV status not recorded). Some clones in this sample may be carry-over from other donors' samples. CDR3s include the opening cysteine and the closing phenylalanine or tryptophan. The order of the fields is clone size, D gene, J gene, V gene, CDR3 DNA, CDR3 protein. D genes are given only for firm matches. Clone size is not always given. Where it is, it says once, few, many or a class for expanded clones.

clone_size: -; d_call: -; j_call: TRBJ2-5; v_call: TRBV6-1; cdr3_nt: TGTGCCAGCACCTACGGAGGGAAAGAGACCCAGTACTTC; cdr3_aa: CASTYGGKETQYF
clone_size: few; d_call: -; j_call: TRBJ1-2; v_call: TRBV5-4; cdr3_nt: TGTGCCAGCAGTTCCGGCTATGGCTACACCTTC; cdr3_aa: CASSSGYGYTF
clone_size: -; d_call: -; j_call: TRBJ1-1; v_call: TRBV7-8; cdr3_nt: TGTGCCAGCAGCTTAACTTTGGAAGCTGAAGCTTTCTTT; cdr3_aa: CASSLTLEAEAFF
clone_size: -; d_call: -; j_call: TRBJ1-2; v_call: TRBV10-2; cdr3_nt: TGCGCCAGCAGTGAGTCGACGGCTCATGGCTACACCTTC; cdr3_aa: CASSESTAHGYTF
clone_size: -; d_call: TRBD2; j_call: TRBJ2-6; v_call: TRBV10-3; cdr3_nt: TGTGCCATCAGTGTCCTAGCGGGGGGGTCTGGGGCCAACGTCCTGACTTTC; cdr3_aa: CAISVLAGGSGANVLTF
clone_size: -; d_call: -; j_call: TRBJ1-4; v_call: TRBV2; cdr3_nt: TGTGCCAGCAGTCTCTGGGCGGCTAATGAAAAACTGTTTTTT; cdr3_aa: CASSLWAANEKLFF
clone_size: many; d_call: TRBD2; j_call: TRBJ2-3; v_call: TRBV7-2; cdr3_nt: TGTGCCAGCAGCCCGGGGGCGGGACTAGCGACAGATACGCAGTATTTT; cdr3_aa: CASSPGAGLATDTQYF
clone_size: few; d_call: -; j_call: TRBJ1-5; v_call: TRBV6-6; cdr3_nt: TGTGCCAGCAGTTACAACAGGGATACCAATCAGCCCCAGCATTTT; cdr3_aa: CASSYNRDTNQPQHF
clone_size: many; d_call: -; j_call: TRBJ2-7; v_call: TRBV7-2; cdr3_nt: TGTGCCAGTAGACAGGTTCCCAGCTCCTACGAGCAGTACTTC; cdr3_aa: CASRQVPSSYEQYF
clone_size: few; d_call: -; j_call: TRBJ1-1; v_call: TRBV12-3/TRBV12-4; cdr3_nt: TGTGCCAGCAGTTTCCGCGGGAGGGAGGCTTTCTTT; cdr3_aa: CASSFRGREAFF
clone_size: -; d_call: TRBD1; j_call: TRBJ1-5; v_call: TRBV6-8; cdr3_nt: TGTGCCAGCAGTTGGGCCCTGCCGGCACCGGGACAGCCTAATCAGCCCCAGCATTTT; cdr3_aa: CASSWALPAPGQPNQPQHF
clone_size: -; d_call: -; j_call: TRBJ2-7; v_call: TRBV20-1; cdr3_nt: TGCAGTGCTAGAGATTTCGACAAGCAGTACTTC; cdr3_aa: CSARDFDKQYF
clone_size: -; d_call: TRBD1; j_call: TRBJ1-4; v_call: TRBV7-2; cdr3_nt: TGTGCCAGCAGCCTGGGACAGAGCGACGAAAAACTGTTTTTT; cdr3_aa: CASSLGQSDEKLFF
clone_size: many; d_call: -; j_call: TRBJ1-5; v_call: TRBV7-9; cdr3_nt: TGTGCCAGCAGCTTATCTTCCCGGGGTGGTCAGCCCCAGCATTTT; cdr3_aa: CASSLSSRGGQPQHF
clone_size: -; d_call: TRBD1; j_call: TRBJ2-1; v_call: TRBV9; cdr3_nt: TGTGCCAGCAGCGTAGAACAGGGGGCGAGCAATGAGCAGTTCTTC; cdr3_aa: CASSVEQGASNEQFF
clone_size: -; d_call: -; j_call: TRBJ1-4; v_call: TRBV9; cdr3_nt: TGTGCCAGCAGTCCCGGGACACAGACTAATGAAAAACTGTTTTTT; cdr3_aa: CASSPGTQTNEKLFF
clone_size: few; d_call: -; j_call: TRBJ2-7; v_call: TRBV7-2; cdr3_nt: TGTGCCAGCAGCTCTGGACATGAACCCCAGTACTTC; cdr3_aa: CASSSGHEPQYF
clone_size: -; d_call: TRBD1; j_call: TRBJ2-1; v_call: TRBV7-2; cdr3_nt: TGTGCCAGCAGCTTATATGAGGGGACAGGGAATGAGCCGTTCTTC; cdr3_aa: CASSLYEGTGNEPFF
clone_size: -; d_call: TRBD1; j_call: TRBJ1-1; v_call: TRBV15; cdr3_nt: TGTGCCACCAGCAGGGACGACAGGGTGGACACTGAAGCTTTCTTT; cdr3_aa: CATSRDDRVDTEAFF
clone_size: many; d_call: TRBD2; j_call: TRBJ2-1; v_call: TRBV4-1; cdr3_nt: TGCGCCAGCAGCCAAGGACGGGGGGGCCGGTATGAGCAGTTCTTC; cdr3_aa: CASSQGRGGRYEQFF
clone_size: -; d_call: TRBD2; j_call: TRBJ2-1; v_call: TRBV7-6; cdr3_nt: TGTGCTAGCAGCGGGGGGACTTACAATGAGCAGTTCTTC; cdr3_aa: CASSGGTYNEQFF
clone_size: many; d_call: -; j_call: TRBJ1-2; v_call: TRBV7-2; cdr3_nt: TGTGCCAGCAGCTTAGCCCTCTCTAGCTCTTATGGCTACACCTTC; cdr3_aa: CASSLALSSSYGYTF
clone_size: few; d_call: -; j_call: TRBJ1-4; v_call: TRBV7-8; cdr3_nt: TGTGCCAGCAGCTTAGTTGCGAGGAGACCAACTAATGAAAAACTGTTTTTT; cdr3_aa: CASSLVARRPTNEKLFF
clone_size: few; d_call: -; j_call: TRBJ1-1; v_call: TRBV6-5; cdr3_nt: TGTGCCAGCAGCCCGTACCACCGCACTGAAGCTTTCTTT; cdr3_aa: CASSPYHRTEAFF
clone_size: once; d_call: TRBD1; j_call: TRBJ2-7; v_call: TRBV3-1; cdr3_nt: TGTGCCAGCAGCCAAGACCGGACAGGGGATTCGGGGTTCTCCTACGAGCAGTACTTC; cdr3_aa: CASSQDRTGDSGFSYEQYF
clone_size: few; d_call: TRBD1; j_call: TRBJ1-1; v_call: TRBV18; cdr3_nt: TGTGCCAGCTCACCGAACACCGGGACAGGGGGGACTGAAGCTTTCTTT; cdr3_aa: CASSPNTGTGGTEAFF
clone_size: -; d_call: -; j_call: TRBJ1-2; v_call: TRBV12-3/TRBV12-4; cdr3_nt: TGTGCCAGCAGCCTGAGACACTATGGCTACACCTTC; cdr3_aa: CASSLRHYGYTF
clone_size: -; d_call: -; j_call: TRBJ2-2; v_call: TRBV2; cdr3_nt: TGTGCCAGCAATGAGCTGGGGATGTCCGGGGAGCTGTTTTTT; cdr3_aa: CASNELGMSGELFF
clone_size: many; d_call: -; j_call: TRBJ2-2; v_call: TRBV29-1; cdr3_nt: TGCAGTCACTCTACATCGGGCGAGGGGGAGCTGTTTTTT; cdr3_aa: CSHSTSGEGELFF
clone_size: -; d_call: -; j_call: TRBJ2-5; v_call: TRBV20-1; cdr3_nt: TGCAGTGCTAGAGATCATCAGGGACTAGAGACCCAGTACTTC; cdr3_aa: CSARDHQGLETQYF
clone_size: few; d_call: TRBD2; j_call: TRBJ2-1; v_call: TRBV6-1; cdr3_nt: TGTGCCAGCCCCCGGGGGGGCAACTACAATGAGCAGTTCTTC; cdr3_aa: CASPRGGNYNEQFF
clone_size: once; d_call: -; j_call: TRBJ1-1; v_call: TRBV9; cdr3_nt: TGTGCCAGCAGCGTAGTGGCGAACACTGAAGCTTTCTTT; cdr3_aa: CASSVVANTEAFF
clone_size: -; d_call: -; j_call: TRBJ1-2; v_call: TRBV24-1; cdr3_nt: TGTGCCACCAGTGATCCCCTCAGTGGCTACACCTTC; cdr3_aa: CATSDPLSGYTF
clone_size: many; d_call: TRBD2; j_call: TRBJ2-3; v_call: TRBV7-8; cdr3_nt: TGTGCCAGCAGCCGGGCGGGGGGGTCGCAGTATTTT; cdr3_aa: CASSRAGGSQYF
clone_size: -; d_call: -; j_call: TRBJ1-1; v_call: TRBV10-3; cdr3_nt: TGTGCCATCAGTGAGGCCGGCCAGGCCGGGAACACTGAAGCTTTCTTT; cdr3_aa: CAISEAGQAGNTEAFF
clone_size: -; d_call: -; j_call: TRBJ2-2; v_call: TRBV29-1; cdr3_nt: TGCAGCGCTGAGAACACCGGGGAGCTGTTTTTT; cdr3_aa: CSAENTGELFF
clone_size: -; d_call: -; j_call: TRBJ1-3; v_call: TRBV7-2; cdr3_nt: TGTGCCAGCAGCACTCCGCCGCACTCTGGAAACACCATATATTTT; cdr3_aa: CASSTPPHSGNTIYF
clone_size: few; d_call: -; j_call: TRBJ1-1; v_call: TRBV12-3/TRBV12-4; cdr3_nt: TGTGCCAGCAGTTTAGATCAGGACACTGAAGCTTTCTTT; cdr3_aa: CASSLDQDTEAFF
clone_size: few; d_call: -; j_call: TRBJ2-4; v_call: TRBV11-1; cdr3_nt: TGTGCCAGCAGCGCCGGGAAGGACATTCAGTACTTC; cdr3_aa: CASSAGKDIQYF
clone_size: few; d_call: TRBD2; j_call: TRBJ2-3; v_call: TRBV28; cdr3_nt: TGTGCCAGCAGTCCAAGCGGGGCGTCCCGTGTAGATACGCAGTATTTT; cdr3_aa: CASSPSGASRVDTQYF
clone_size: few; d_call: -; j_call: TRBJ1-3; v_call: TRBV7-2; cdr3_nt: TGTGCCAGCGGGTCCGTCTCTGGAAACACCATATATTTT; cdr3_aa: CASGSVSGNTIYF
clone_size: many; d_call: -; j_call: TRBJ2-2; v_call: TRBV7-2; cdr3_nt: TGTGCCAGCAGCTTTTCCGGGACTCTCACCTCGAACACCGGGGAGCTGTTTTTT; cdr3_aa: CASSFSGTLTSNTGELFF
clone_size: -; d_call: TRBD2; j_call: TRBJ2-2; v_call: TRBV6-6; cdr3_nt: TGTGCCAGCAGTCGACGTTCGCTAGCGGGGGACACCGGGGAGCTGTTTTTT; cdr3_aa: CASSRRSLAGDTGELFF
clone_size: -; d_call: -; j_call: TRBJ1-2; v_call: TRBV29-1; cdr3_nt: TGCAGCCCCCATGCAGGGATAAGCGGCTACACCTTC; cdr3_aa: CSPHAGISGYTF
clone_size: -; d_call: TRBD2; j_call: TRBJ2-1; v_call: TRBV27; cdr3_nt: TGTGCCAGCAGCGAACTAGCGGGGGGGCGGAATGAGCAGTTCTTC; cdr3_aa: CASSELAGGRNEQFF